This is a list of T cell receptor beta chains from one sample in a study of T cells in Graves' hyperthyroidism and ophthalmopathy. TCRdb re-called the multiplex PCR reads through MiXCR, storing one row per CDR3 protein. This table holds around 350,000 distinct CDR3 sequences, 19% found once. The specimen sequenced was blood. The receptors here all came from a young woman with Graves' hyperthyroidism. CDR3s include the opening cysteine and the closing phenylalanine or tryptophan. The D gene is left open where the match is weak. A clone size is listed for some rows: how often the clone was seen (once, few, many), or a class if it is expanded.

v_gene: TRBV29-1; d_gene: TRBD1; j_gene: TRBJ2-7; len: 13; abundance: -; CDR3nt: TGCAGCGTCGAGGACAGGGTCGGATACGAGCAGTACTTC; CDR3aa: CSVEDRVGYEQYF
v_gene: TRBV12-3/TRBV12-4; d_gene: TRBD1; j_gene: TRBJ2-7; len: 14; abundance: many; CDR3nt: TGTGCCAGCAGTGTAGAACAGGGGGCCTACGAGCAGTACTTC; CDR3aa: CASSVEQGAYEQYF
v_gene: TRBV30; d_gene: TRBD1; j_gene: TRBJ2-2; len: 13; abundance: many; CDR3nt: TGTGCCTGGAGGGACAGGGGAGACGGGGAGCTGTTTTTT; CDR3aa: CAWRDRGDGELFF
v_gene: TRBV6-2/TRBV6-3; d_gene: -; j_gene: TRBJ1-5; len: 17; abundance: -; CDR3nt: TGTGCCAGCAGTTACGTGGGGTCAGGGCCTAAATATCAGCCCCAGCATTTT; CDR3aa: CASSYVGSGPKYQPQHF
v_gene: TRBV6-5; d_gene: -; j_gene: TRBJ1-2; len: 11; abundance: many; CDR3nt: TGTGCCAGCAGCCTCGGACAGACCACCTTCTTC; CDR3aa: CASSLGQTTFF
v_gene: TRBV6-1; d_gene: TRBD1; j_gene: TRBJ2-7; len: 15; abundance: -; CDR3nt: TGTGCCAGCAGGGACCGACAGGGTCTTGATTACGAGCAGTACTTC; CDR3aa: CASRDRQGLDYEQYF
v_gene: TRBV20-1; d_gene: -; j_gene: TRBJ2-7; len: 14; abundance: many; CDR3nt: TGCAGTGCTAGAGACAGGGAAGATTTCGGCGAGCAGTACTTC; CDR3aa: CSARDREDFGEQYF
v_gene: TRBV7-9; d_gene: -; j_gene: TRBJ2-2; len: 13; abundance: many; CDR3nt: TGTGCCAGCAGCTACGATCGGGGCGGGGAGCTGTTTTTT; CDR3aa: CASSYDRGGELFF
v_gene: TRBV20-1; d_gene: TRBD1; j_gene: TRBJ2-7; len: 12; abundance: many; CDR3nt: TGCAGTGGTCAGGGGGCCCGTGGAGAGCAGTACTTC; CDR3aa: CSGQGARGEQYF
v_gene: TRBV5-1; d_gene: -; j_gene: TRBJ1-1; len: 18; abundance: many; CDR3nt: TGCGCCAGCAGCTTGGTTCTTTTCTCGGATGGAGAGAACACTGAAGCTTTCTTT; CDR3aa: CASSLVLFSDGENTEAFF